The 15 T cell receptor beta chains reported below all come from one sample, sequenced in a study of cytomegalovirus exposure and HLA in healthy donors. Primers: 60 Vbeta forward and 13 Jbeta reverse. The table came from immunoSEQ multiplex PCR; TCRdb's copy has only in-frame clones and leaves some out. The sample lists 90,000 to 140,000 clones, 60% to 85% occurring once. The specimen sequenced was PBMCs. The origin of the receptors is a middle-aged woman in good health and CMV-seropositive.

For the CDR3, the DNA is TGTGCCAGCAGCTTTTCTTGGGCATCGGTTTATGGCTACACCTTC. Translating it yields CASSFSWASVYGYTF. This sequence joins TRBV5-8 and TRBJ1-2; no clear D. CDR1 SGHTS and CDR2 YDEGEE come from the germline V gene. V was clipped by 2 bases and J by 5 bases, with 16 bases between them. This CDR3 is built from 15 residues.

In DNA form, the CDR3 reads TGTGCCAGCAGCTTGGGGACTAGCAGGGAGACCCAGTACTTC. Translation: CASSLGTSRETQYF. The chain carries TRBV5-4 and TRBJ2-5; 8 nucleotides agree with TRBD2. The germline V gene has CDR1 SGHNT and CDR2 YYREEE (reference sequence). The V gene end was trimmed by 0 bases and the J gene end by 5 bases; junction bases not matched to a gene: 3. The CDR3 spans 14 residues.

The J gene is TRBJ2-3, the V gene TRBV5-6, with 7 bases fitting TRBD1. After removal of 3 bases from V and 4 bases from J, the junction contained 8 bases not matched to a gene. CDR1 is SGHDT and CDR2 is YYEEEE in the germline V gene. The CDR3 contains 15 residues. CDR3 DNA: TGTGCCAGCAGCTGGGGTACAGGGGCCGCAGATACGCAGTATTTT. Its protein product is CASSWGTGAADTQYF.

The chain carries TRBV4-1 and TRBJ1-5, with no clear D. Per germline, CDR1 MGHRA and CDR2 YSYEKL. CDR3 length equals 14 residues. V dropped 4 bases and J dropped 0 bases, with 7 bases sitting between them. The CDR3 is CASSPLLSNQPQHF. The CDR3 bases are TGCGCCAGCAGCCCTCTTCTTAGCAATCAGCCCCAGCATTTT.

This clone was found a few times. V usage is TRBV7-9 and J usage is TRBJ1-1, with D unresolved. Per germline, CDR1 SEHNR and CDR2 FQNEAQ (reference sequence). V was clipped by 5 bases and J by 0 bases, with 13 bases between them. This CDR3 has 15 amino acids. The CDR3 region is CASSPRGSVNTEAFF. The CDR3 bases are TGTGCCAGCAGCCCCCGAGGGTCGGTGAACACTGAAGCTTTCTTT.

The chain recombines TRBV5-4 with TRBJ1-3; tentatively, D is TRBD1 (5 bases). V shed 4 bases and J shed 3 bases, with 14 bases lying between them. The CDR3 totals 15 residues. CDR1 is SGHNT, CDR2 YYREEE, per germline (reference sequence). CDR3: CASSPAGTDGNTIYF. Written as DNA, the CDR3 is TGTGCCAGCAGCCCCGCGGGGACCGATGGAAACACCATATATTTT.

This chain joins TRBV5-4 and TRBJ2-7, with D possibly TRBD1 on 6 matching bases. V was cut by 3 bases and J by 6 bases, with 19 bases left in between. The CDR3 sequence is 15 residues long. The germline V gene has CDR1 SGHNT and CDR2 YYREEE (reference sequence). CDR3 in DNA: TGTGCCAGCAGCTCACCCCGGGACACCGGGGCCGAGCAGTACTTC. Protein: CASSSPRDTGAEQYF.

The J gene is TRBJ2-2, the V gene TRBV18; TRBD2 is a possible D gene (6 bases). Germline lookup yields CDR1 KGHSH and CDR2 LQKENI. CDR3 size: 17 residues. Trimming stripped 2 bases from V and 1 base from J, with 14 bases between. CDR3 protein: CASSPSSSAQNTGELFF. The CDR3 bases are TGTGCCAGCTCACCATCGTCTAGCGCTCAGAACACCGGGGAGCTGTTTTTT.

V gene TRBV7-7 combines with J gene TRBJ2-3; TRBD2 might be the D (6 bases). This CDR3 contains 15 residues. Germline-derived CDR1 and CDR2 are SSHAT and FNYEAQ (reference sequence). V dropped 4 bases and J dropped 1 base, with 12 bases sitting between them. The CDR3 here is CASSSPGGGTDTQYF. Here the CDR3 DNA reads TGTGCCAGCAGCTCCCCCGGGGGAGGCACAGATACGCAGTATTTT.

This chain joins TRBV6-5 and TRBJ1-2; TRBD1 matches 8 bases. V was pared by 8 bases and J by 4 bases, with 6 bases of the junction left unmatched. This CDR3 region has 13 residues. Germline V gene lookup returns CDR1 MNHEY and CDR2 SVGAGI. DNA of the CDR3: TGTGCCAGCCAAAGAGACAGGGGCTATGGCTACACCTTC. Its translation: CASQRDRGYGYTF.

The CDR3 spells CASSEDRGPEKLFF. Here the CDR3 DNA reads TGTGCCAGCAGTGAGGACAGGGGGCCTGAAAAACTGTTTTTT. The chain uses TRBV27 and TRBJ1-4, with TRBD1 matching 11 bases. Germline CDR1 is MNHEY and CDR2 is SMNVEV (reference sequence). The V gene end was trimmed by 5 bases and the J gene end by 7 bases; junction bases not matched to a gene: 3. This CDR3 spans 14 amino acids.

The CDR3 DNA reads as TGCGCCAGCAGCCAAAGGGGGAACTATGGCTACACCTTC. Amino acids: CASSQRGNYGYTF. J is TRBJ1-2 and V is TRBV4-3, with D maybe TRBD1 (6 bases). Germline loops: CDR1 LGHNA, CDR2 YSLEER. V was pared by 2 bases and J by 2 bases, with 6 bases between. CDR3 length: 13 residues.

This clone appeared once. The chain employs TRBV5-1 and TRBJ1-1, with 10 positions matching TRBD1. The ends lost 6 bases at V and 7 bases at J; junction bases unmatched: 12. The germline V gene has CDR1 SGHRS and CDR2 YFSETQ. This CDR3 contains 15 residues. The CDR3 here is CASTSIPGQGIEAFF. CDR3 nucleotide sequence: TGCGCCAGCACCTCCATTCCGGGACAGGGGATTGAAGCTTTCTTT. The variable domain in full, completed from reference TRBV5-1 and TRBJ1-1, reads KAGVTQTPRYLIKTRGQQVTLSCSPISGHRSVSWYQQTPGQGLQFLFEYFSETQRNKGNFPGRFSGRQFSNSRSEMNVSTLELGDSALYLCASTSIPGQGIEAFFGQGTRLTVV.

The V call is TRBV7-9, the J call TRBJ2-1, with TRBD2 identical over 11 bases. The V gene's germline CDR1 is SEHNR and CDR2 FQNEAQ (reference sequence). The junction had 6 bases not matched to a gene; V was cut back by 4 bases and J by 4 bases. The CDR3 loop spans 16 amino acids. The CDR3 spells CASSYDTSGGYNEQFF. The CDR3, as DNA: TGTGCCAGCAGCTATGACACTAGCGGGGGATACAATGAGCAGTTCTTC.

For this clone: At one end, the junction sequence differs from germline, possibly due to a read error. This chain links TRBV7-7 with TRBJ2-5, with TRBD1 matching 8 bases. Per germline, CDR1 SSHAT and CDR2 FNYEAQ (reference sequence). The CDR3 has 13 residues. DNA for the CDR3: TGTGCTAGCAGCCCGGGACAGGCGGCGACCCAGTACTTC. Protein sequence: CASSPGQAATQYF.